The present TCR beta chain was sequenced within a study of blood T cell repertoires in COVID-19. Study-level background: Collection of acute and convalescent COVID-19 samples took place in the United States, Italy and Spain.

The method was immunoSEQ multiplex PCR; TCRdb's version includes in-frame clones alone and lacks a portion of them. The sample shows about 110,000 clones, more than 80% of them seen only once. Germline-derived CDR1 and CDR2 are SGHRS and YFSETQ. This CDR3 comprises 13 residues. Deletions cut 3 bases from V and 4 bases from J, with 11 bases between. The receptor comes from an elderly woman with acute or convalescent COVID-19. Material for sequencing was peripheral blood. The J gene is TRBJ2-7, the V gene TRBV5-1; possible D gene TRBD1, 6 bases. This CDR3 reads CASSSGDPYEQYF. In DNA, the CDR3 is TGCGCCAGCAGCTCAGGGGACCCATACGAGCAGTACTTC.